These 17 T cell receptor beta chains were sequenced from one sample in a study of cytomegalovirus exposure and HLA in healthy donors. Measured with immunoSEQ multiplex PCR; TCRdb has only the in-frame clones, and not every one. This table holds about 140,000 clones, around four fifths found once. The sequenced sample consisted of PBMCs. The receptor source for this set is a woman aged 25 to 45 in good health and CMV-seronegative.

The genes are TRBV18 and TRBJ1-6; the match to TRBD1 covers 8 bases. CDR1 is KGHSH, CDR2 LQKENI, per germline. There are 14 residues in the CDR3. The ends lost 2 bases at V and 10 bases at J; junction bases unmatched: 4. CDR3 coding DNA: TGTGCCAGCTCACCAGGGACAGGAGAATCACCCCTCCACTTT. Its protein is CASSPGTGESPLHF.

This chain uses TRBV6-1 with TRBJ2-5; tentative D call: TRBD2 (6 bases). Germline V CDR1 and CDR2: MNHNS, SASEGT. CDR3 length equals 16 residues. The V gene lost 3 bases and the J gene lost 5 bases, with 19 bases spanning the gap. The CDR3 reads CASSERTSRVSETQYF. Written as DNA, the CDR3 is TGTGCCAGCAGTGAGAGAACTAGCAGGGTCTCGGAGACCCAGTACTTC.

The chain employs TRBV25-1 and TRBJ2-5; perhaps TRBD1 as D (6 bases). Germline loops: CDR1 MGHDK, CDR2 SYGVNS. This CDR3 is built from 13 residues. Deletions cut 6 bases from V and 2 bases from J, with 10 bases between. This CDR3 reads CASRKRGQETQYF. The CDR3 DNA sequence: TGTGCCAGCAGGAAAAGGGGGCAAGAGACCCAGTACTTC.

The chain joins TRBV7-9 to TRBJ2-5; 8 bases are shared with TRBD1. V lost 5 bases, J lost 1 base, and 6 bases stayed unmatched. Per the germline V gene, CDR1 is SEHNR and CDR2 is FQNEAQ (reference sequence). The CDR3 runs to 15 residues. DNA of the CDR3: TGTGCCAGCAGCCGGGACAGGACGACCCAAGAGACCCAGTACTTC. This translates into CASSRDRTTQETQYF.

The rearrangement uses TRBV21-1 and TRBJ2-2; TRBD2 reflects the table's D call only, with no check against the DNA. TRBV21-1 is labeled a pseudogene. The CDR3 extends over 16 amino acids. CDR3: CASSKERAGSTGELFF. The CDR3 DNA is TGTGCCAGCAGCAAAGAGCGGGCAGGGAGTACCGGGGAGCTGTTTTTT.

V usage is TRBV4-1 and J usage is TRBJ2-3; 11 nucleotides match TRBD2. CDR3 length equals 19 residues. V was clipped by 0 bases and J by 1 base; unmatched bases: 9. Looked up from germline, CDR1 is MGHRA and CDR2 is YSYEKL. DNA for the CDR3: TGCGCCAGCAGCCAAGAACCCCCTGAGACTAGCGGGGGCACAGATACGCAGTATTTT. It codes for CASSQEPPETSGGTDTQYF.

This rearrangement joins TRBV19 to TRBJ1-4; 8 bases fit TRBD1. CDR3 length: 15 amino acids. With 5 bases clipped from V and 5 bases from J, the junction kept 7 bases outside the gene matches. Germline lookup yields CDR1 LNHDA and CDR2 SQIVND (reference sequence). The DNA of the CDR3 is TGTGCCAGTAGTCCTACAGGGGGAAAGAATGAAAAACTGTTTTTT. Residues: CASSPTGGKNEKLFF. The whole variable domain, remainder taken from reference TRBV19 and TRBJ1-4, is DGGITQSPKYLFRKEGQNVTLSCEQNLNHDAMYWYRQDPGQGLRLIYYSQIVNDFQKGDIAEGYSVSREKKESFPLTVTSAQKNPTAFYLCASSPTGGKNEKLFFGSGTQLSVL.

This chain joins TRBV2 and TRBJ2-7; D gene uncertain. This CDR3 contains 11 residues. Germline loops: CDR1 SNHLY, CDR2 FYNNEI. With 6 bases removed from V and 1 base from J, the gap between germline ends came to 4 bases. The CDR3 region has the DNA TGTGCCAGCAGCGTTTCCTACGAGCAGTACTTC. Encoded protein: CASSVSYEQYF.

This clone came up once. This chain links TRBV6-1 with TRBJ1-5, with 8 bases aligning to TRBD1. CDR3 size: 15 residues. In germline, CDR1 is MNHNS, CDR2 SASEGT. V shed 3 bases and J 7 bases; nucleotides not matched to a gene: 8. CDR3 coding DNA: TGTGCCAGCAGTGAGATGGACAGGGTCGGGCAGCCCCAGCATTTT. It specifies CASSEMDRVGQPQHF.

This clone was counted a few times. This sequence joins TRBV2 and TRBJ1-6; TRBD1 matches 9 bases. CDR1 is SNHLY, CDR2 FYNNEI, per germline. The CDR3 has 15 residues. Unmatched junction bases numbered 8, after V lost 6 bases and J lost 8 bases. The CDR3 region has the DNA TGTGCCAGCAGATCCACCGGGACAGGGTATTCACCCCTCCACTTT. This translates into CASRSTGTGYSPLHF.

This chain connects TRBV2 to TRBJ1-1; 9 bases are a match to TRBD1. The trim removed 7 bases at V and 1 base at J, leaving 4 bases unmatched. CDR3 size: 14 residues. CDR1 and CDR2 (germline): SNHLY, FYNNEI. In DNA, the CDR3 is TGTGCCAGCACTAGACAGGGGGGGAACACTGAAGCTTTCTTT. It specifies CASTRQGGNTEAFF.

In DNA, the CDR3 is TGTGCCAGCAGCGCCGGGACAAGCACCTACAATGAGCAGTTCTTC. Amino acids: CASSAGTSTYNEQFF. The chain couples TRBV11-3 to TRBJ2-1, with D maybe TRBD1 (6 bases). V lost 5 bases and J lost 2, with 13 bases in between. The germline V gene encodes CDR1 SGHNT and CDR2 YENEEA. This CDR3 is built from 15 residues.

This chain joins TRBV6-6 and TRBJ2-7; D is possibly TRBD2 (6 bases). Germline loops: CDR1 MNHNY, CDR2 SVGAGI (reference sequence). Trimming cost V 5 bases and J 7 bases, with 18 bases left between them. This CDR3 spans 14 amino acids. CDR3 in amino acids: CASSQPIRGDEQYF. The CDR3 DNA reads TGTGCCAGCAGTCAGCCGATCCGCGGGGATGAGCAGTACTTC.

The chain links TRBV7-2 to TRBJ1-2; D not certain. CDR3 length equals 16 residues. V was shortened by 1 base and J by 4 bases, with 16 bases between the two germline ends. Germline V gene data show CDR1 as SGHTA and CDR2 as FQGNSA. CDR3 amino acids: CASSLVGSKGTYGYTF. DNA for the CDR3: TGTGCCAGCAGCTTAGTGGGCAGCAAAGGAACCTATGGCTACACCTTC. Based on the CDR3 plus reference TRBV7-2 and TRBJ1-2, the full variable domain is GAGVSQSPSNKVTEKGKDVELRCDPISGHTALYWYRQSLGQGLEFLIYFQGNSAPDKSGLPSDRFSAERTGGSVSTLTIQRTQQEDSAVYLCASSLVGSKGTYGYTFGSGTRLTVV.

This chain connects TRBV14 to TRBJ1-6; TRBD1 matches 7 bases. Germline assignment: CDR1 SGHDN and CDR2 FVKESK. This CDR3 is built from 14 residues. Losses at the gene ends were 5 bases for V and 10 bases for J; bases not matched to a gene: 8. The CDR3 here is CASSYRQGGSPLHF. DNA for the CDR3: TGTGCCAGCAGCTACCGACAGGGAGGATCACCCCTCCACTTT.

This clone was observed a few times. The chain carries TRBV4-1 and TRBJ1-6, with 9 bases matching TRBD1. Trimming cost V 6 bases and J 9 bases; bases outside gene matches: 12. CDR1 is MGHRA and CDR2 is YSYEKL in the germline V gene. This CDR3 contains 16 residues. The CDR3 DNA follows: TGCGCCAGCAGTCTTACTTCGACAGGGGGTGCTTCACCCCTCCACTTT. It translates to CASSLTSTGGASPLHF.

The chain combines TRBV19 with TRBJ1-1; the match to TRBD1 covers 7 bases. The CDR3 is 14 residues long. Per germline, CDR1 LNHDA and CDR2 SQIVND (reference sequence). The ends lost 6 bases at V and 0 bases at J; junction bases unmatched: 4. CDR3 loop: CASRVDRMNTEAFF. In DNA form, the CDR3 reads TGTGCCAGTAGAGTGGACAGGATGAACACTGAAGCTTTCTTT.